These T cell receptor beta chains were read from a single sample in a study of T cell changes during pregnancy in multiple sclerosis. Clones were read by immunoSEQ multiplex PCR, and TCRdb kept only the in-frame ones, dropping some. Of under 35,000 clones detected, around 90% appear once; the ten largest clones hold approximately 7.9%. The source was CD8+ T cells from peripheral blood mononuclear cells, collected before pregnancy. Source of these receptors: a female donor with multiple sclerosis, enrolled in a pregnancy study. CDR3s include the opening cysteine and the closing phenylalanine or tryptophan. The D gene is left open where the match is weak. Clone size appears in some rows only: once, few, many, or a class for an expanded clone.

clone size	V gene	D gene	J gene	CDR3 protein	CDR3 DNA
medium-sized	TRBV19	NA	TRBJ2-5	CASRAQGSQETQYF	TGTGCCAGTAGGGCTCAGGGTAGTCAAGAGACCCAGTACTTC
NA	TRBV9	NA	TRBJ2-5	CASSLTQGSETQYF	TGTGCCAGCAGCCTTACTCAGGGGTCCGAGACCCAGTACTTC
NA	TRBV10-3	NA	TRBJ1-1	CAISATLLAEAFF	TGTGCCATCAGCGCGACTCTCTTGGCTGAAGCTTTCTTT
NA	TRBV18	TRBD1	TRBJ1-6	CASSQERTGVWSPLHF	TGTGCCAGCTCCCAAGAAAGGACAGGGGTTTGGTCACCCCTCCACTTT
NA	TRBV11-2	TRBD2	TRBJ2-7	CASQRGSSYEQYF	TGTGCCAGCCAGCGGGGGAGCTCCTACGAGCAGTACTTC
once	TRBV7-9	TRBD2	TRBJ2-1	CASSLDRAWTSGGYNEQFF	TGTGCCAGCAGCCTTGACAGGGCCTGGACTAGCGGGGGCTACAATGAGCAGTTCTTC
NA	TRBV6-5	NA	TRBJ2-7	CASSYSDQGYEQYF	TGTGCCAGCAGTTACTCGGACCAGGGCTACGAGCAGTACTTC
once	TRBV7-9	NA	TRBJ1-4	CAEWRAGEKLFF	TGTGCCGAGTGGAGGGCCGGGGAAAAACTGTTTTTT
NA	TRBV2	NA	TRBJ1-1	CASRGQQGLNTEAFF	TGTGCCAGCAGGGGTCAACAGGGCCTGAACACTGAAGCTTTCTTT
NA	TRBV5-1	NA	TRBJ2-3	CASSLDGGYTDTQYF	TGCGCCAGCAGCTTAGACGGGGGATACACAGATACGCAGTATTTT
few	TRBV5-6	NA	TRBJ1-1	CASSLRGTEAFF	TGTGCCAGCAGCTTAAGGGGGACTGAAGCTTTCTTT
NA	TRBV28	TRBD2	TRBJ2-5	CASSPRGIYSGREQETQYF	TGTGCCAGCAGTCCCAGGGGGATATATAGCGGGAGGGAGCAAGAGACCCAGTACTTC
NA	TRBV14	NA	TRBJ2-7	CASSQDYNRARSYEQYF	TGTGCCAGCAGCCAAGATTATAACAGGGCTCGTTCCTACGAGCAGTACTTC
NA	TRBV6-6	NA	TRBJ1-6	CASSSGQNFYNSPLHF	TGTGCCAGCAGTTCCGGACAGAATTTCTATAATTCACCCCTCCACTTT
NA	TRBV29-1	NA	TRBJ2-7	CSVGGQNSYEQYF	TGCAGCGTCGGGGGACAGAACTCCTACGAGCAGTACTTC
NA	TRBV2	NA	TRBJ1-1	CASSEARGFEAFF	TGTGCCAGCAGTGAAGCTCGGGGATTTGAAGCTTTCTTT
NA	TRBV19	TRBD1	TRBJ2-5	CASSTGTGGAETQYF	TGTGCCAGTAGTACCGGGACAGGGGGCGCGGAGACCCAGTACTTC
NA	TRBV4-3	NA	TRBJ1-4	CASSQDNHQGEKLFF	TGCGCCAGCAGCCAAGATAATCACCAGGGGGAAAAACTGTTTTTT
NA	TRBV9	TRBD1	TRBJ2-2	CASSARTGSTGELFF	TGTGCCAGCAGCGCTCGGACAGGGAGCACCGGGGAGCTGTTTTTT
NA	TRBV7-3	TRBD1	TRBJ2-7	CASSIDRASEQYF	TGTGCCAGCAGCATAGACAGGGCAAGCGAGCAGTACTTC
NA	TRBV11-2	TRBD1	TRBJ1-2	CASSSAKGQGSGYTF	TGTGCCAGCAGCTCCGCTAAGGGACAGGGTAGTGGCTACACCTTC
NA	TRBV6-6	NA	TRBJ1-5	CASSSTPSVQPQHF	TGTGCCAGCAGTTCAACTCCTTCCGTTCAGCCCCAGCATTTT
NA	TRBV5-1	NA	TRBJ2-7	CASSLTGPSYEQYF	TGCGCCAGCAGCTTGACAGGGCCCTCCTACGAGCAGTACTTC
NA	TRBV6-5	NA	TRBJ2-5	CASMVNSQETQYF	TGTGCCAGCATGGTCAACTCCCAAGAGACCCAGTACTTC
NA	TRBV25-1	NA	TRBJ1-2	CASSESGKALYGYTF	TGTGCCAGCAGTGAATCAGGGAAAGCCCTCTATGGCTACACCTTC
NA	TRBV7-9	TRBD1	TRBJ1-5	CASSQVGQGEGNQPQHF	TGTGCCAGCAGCCAGGTGGGACAGGGGGAAGGCAATCAGCCCCAGCATTTT
once	TRBV9	NA	TRBJ1-5	CASSEGQGLFNQPQHF	TGTGCCAGCAGCGAGGGTCAGGGTCTCTTCAATCAGCCCCAGCATTTT
NA	TRBV5-4	NA	TRBJ1-1	CASSLRDTEAFF	TGTGCCAGCAGCTTGCGGGACACTGAAGCTTTCTTT
NA	TRBV28	TRBD1	TRBJ1-4	CASGGQGEGRNEKLFF	TGTGCCAGCGGTGGACAGGGGGAGGGCAGGAATGAAAAACTGTTTTTT
NA	TRBV9	TRBD2	TRBJ2-3	CASSVDGRPSSDTQYF	TGTGCCAGCAGCGTAGACGGGAGGCCGTCATCAGATACGCAGTATTTT
NA	TRBV4-3	NA	TRBJ1-5	CASSLGTRNQPQHF	TGCGCCAGCAGCCTCGGGACACGCAATCAGCCCCAGCATTTT
NA	TRBV5-1	TRBD2	TRBJ2-7	CASSLVAGGSPGEQYF	TGCGCCAGCAGCTTGGTAGCGGGAGGATCCCCGGGGGAGCAGTACTTC
NA	TRBV5-1	NA	TRBJ2-7	CASSLRGVEGYEQYF	TGCGCCAGCAGCTTGCGGGGAGTTGAAGGATACGAGCAGTACTTC
once	TRBV7-4	TRBD2	TRBJ2-1	CASSLEGREAGNEQFF	TGTGCCAGCAGCTTAGAAGGCCGGGAGGCGGGCAATGAGCAGTTCTTC
NA	TRBV5-6	NA	TRBJ2-3	CASSLEGTGWTDTQYF	TGTGCCAGCAGCTTAGAGGGCACAGGGTGGACAGATACGCAGTATTTT
NA	TRBV5-1	TRBD2	TRBJ2-3	CASSLDLADTDTQYF	TGCGCCAGCAGCTTGGATCTAGCGGACACAGATACGCAGTATTTT
NA	TRBV6-1	NA	TRBJ2-1	CASSESREQFF	TGTGCCAGCAGTGAATCGAGGGAGCAGTTCTTC
NA	TRBV4-3	NA	TRBJ2-7	CASSQAPGLGSEQYF	TGCGCCAGCAGCCAAGCTCCAGGTTTGGGGAGCGAGCAGTACTTC
NA	TRBV27	NA	TRBJ2-3	CASSLAGITDTQYF	TGTGCCAGCAGTTTAGCGGGGATCACAGATACGCAGTATTTT
NA	TRBV7-2	TRBD2	TRBJ2-1	CASSLEWAGGRDNEQFF	TGTGCCAGCAGCTTAGAGTGGGCGGGGGGGAGAGACAATGAGCAGTTCTTC
NA	TRBV18	NA	TRBJ1-1	CASSPPTDTEAFF	TGTGCCAGCTCACCTCCAACAGACACTGAAGCTTTCTTT
once	TRBV6-5	TRBD2	TRBJ2-7	CASSSGGWSSYEQYF	TGTGCCAGCAGTTCGGGAGGCTGGAGCTCCTACGAGCAGTACTTC
NA	TRBV7-8	NA	TRBJ1-1	CASSLAGVTEAFF	TGTGCCAGCAGCTTAGCAGGGGTAACTGAAGCTTTCTTT
NA	TRBV6-5	NA	TRBJ1-2	CASSYSSYNYGYTF	TGTGCCAGCAGTTACTCGTCTTATAACTATGGCTACACCTTC
NA	TRBV9	NA	TRBJ2-7	CASSVGDSAYEQYF	TGTGCCAGCAGCGTAGGAGACAGTGCCTACGAGCAGTACTTC
once	TRBV6-4	TRBD1	TRBJ1-2	CASSDSGQGPSGGYTF	TGTGCCAGCAGTGACTCCGGACAGGGGCCCAGTGGTGGCTACACCTTC
once	TRBV7-9	NA	TRBJ2-3	CASSLARADTDTQYF	TGTGCCAGCAGCTTGGCGCGGGCCGACACAGATACGCAGTATTTT
NA	TRBV7-2	NA	TRBJ1-5	CASSPRPGGFGPQHF	TGTGCCAGCAGCCCACGACCCGGGGGGTTTGGGCCCCAGCATTTT
NA	TRBV5-6	TRBD1	TRBJ1-1	CASSYGTANTEAFF	TGTGCCAGCAGTTACGGGACAGCGAACACTGAAGCTTTCTTT
NA	TRBV4-2	NA	TRBJ2-7	CASSQDFERYYEQYF	TGTGCCAGCAGCCAAGATTTCGAGCGGTACTACGAGCAGTACTTC
NA	TRBV4-1	TRBD1	TRBJ1-4	CASSLQGVKEKLFF	TGCGCCAGCAGCCTTCAGGGGGTGAAGGAAAAACTGTTTTTT
NA	TRBV5-6	TRBD2	TRBJ2-7	CASSLVGLVHEQYF	TGTGCCAGCAGCTTGGTTGGACTAGTCCACGAGCAGTACTTC
NA	TRBV6-5	NA	TRBJ2-2	CASSYKSGAAGELFF	TGTGCCAGCAGTTACAAGTCTGGGGCGGCCGGGGAGCTGTTTTTT
NA	TRBV27	NA	TRBJ1-1	CASSFGANTEAFF	TGTGCCAGCAGTTTTGGGGCGAACACTGAAGCTTTCTTT